This TCR beta chain was sequenced during a study of T cell repertoires in cytomegalovirus infection. Each CDR3 protein gets one entry after TCRdb re-called the reads with MiXCR. The sample holds about 150,000 distinct CDR3 sequences, around 24% seen once. Germline loops: CDR1 SEHNR, CDR2 FQNEAQ (reference sequence). The CDR3 covers 16 residues. Trimming stripped 1 base from V and 3 bases from J, with 13 bases between. The chain links TRBV7-9 to TRBJ2-1; D may match TRBD1 or TRBD2 (7 bases each). This TCR was recovered from a human donor in good health (CMV status not recorded). Some clones in this sample may be carry-over from other donors' samples. Sequencing was performed on PBMCs. CDR3 sequence (DNA): TGTGCCAGCAGCTTAGAGGGAGGGGGCCTCTACAATGAGCAGTTCTTC. Protein sequence: CASSLEGGGLYNEQFF.